These 20 T cell receptor beta chains were sequenced from one sample in a study of shared clonotypes between healthy human individuals. This table comes from immunoSEQ multiplex PCR, and its TCRdb copy is limited to in-frame clones, with some not included. The table records more than 1.2 million clones, just under 99% of them present only once. Sequenced sample: naive CD4+ T cells sorted from blood. Subset in this sample: CD45RA+ positively selected. The receptors derive from a man aged 25 to 40 in good health.

CDR3 nucleotide sequence: TGTGCCAGCTCACTGCTAGGGCCCCCGAGGGACTACGAGCAGTACTTC. Amino acids: CASSLLGPPRDYEQYF. The chain links TRBV18 to TRBJ2-7, with a tentative D call TRBD2 (5 bases). The CDR3 totals 16 residues. Looked up from germline, CDR1 is KGHSH and CDR2 is LQKENI. V lost 4 bases and J 3 bases, leaving 19 bases between the germline ends.

V and J are TRBV5-1 and TRBJ2-5, with D perhaps TRBD2 (6 bases). Germline V gene data show CDR1 as SGHRS and CDR2 as YFSETQ. The V end lost 6 bases, the J end lost 0 bases, and 9 bases lay between the germline ends. The CDR3 runs 13 residues. CDR3 coding DNA: TGCGCCAGCATGGGACTCGACCAAGAGACCCAGTACTTC. Protein sequence: CASMGLDQETQYF.

Concerning this clone itself: Other DNA sequences in the same sample also yield this CDR3. The rearrangement joins TRBV7-6 to TRBJ2-1, with D perhaps matching TRBD2 (5 bases). V was pared by 0 bases and J by 0 bases, with 6 bases between. Germline CDR1 reads SGHVS; CDR2 reads FNYEAQ. There are 15 residues in the CDR3. CDR3 amino acids: CASSLAGSSYNEQFF. CDR3 bases: TGTGCCAGCAGCTTAGCGGGGAGCTCCTACAATGAGCAGTTCTTC.

The V call is TRBV19, the J call TRBJ2-1; D ambiguous. V dropped 6 bases and J dropped 6 bases, with 9 bases sitting between them. This CDR3 is 12 amino acids long. Germline CDR1 and CDR2: LNHDA and SQIVND (reference sequence). The CDR3 is CASSTLGNEQFF. The DNA for the CDR3 is TGTGCCAGTAGCACCTTAGGCAATGAGCAGTTCTTC.

This chain links TRBV19 with TRBJ2-1; 7 bases align to TRBD2. The CDR3 runs 12 residues. Germline CDR1 is LNHDA and CDR2 is SQIVND (reference sequence). V was pared by 6 bases and J by 9 bases, with 5 bases of the junction left unmatched. As DNA, the CDR3 is TGTGCCAGTAGACCTACGGGAGGTGAGCAGTTCTTC. It yields the protein CASRPTGGEQFF.

This clone was seen a few times. The chain couples TRBV5-1 to TRBJ2-1; no clear D. The V gene lost 1 base and the J gene lost 5 bases, with 7 bases spanning the gap. The CDR3 consists of 13 residues. Germline V gene data show CDR1 as SGHRS and CDR2 as YFSETQ. CDR3 in amino acids: CASSLTTNNEQFF. The CDR3 region has the DNA TGCGCCAGCAGCTTGACGACAAACAATGAGCAGTTCTTC.

The chain combines TRBV27 with TRBJ2-1; possible D gene TRBD1, 5 bases. This CDR3 is built from 13 residues. CDR1 is MNHEY, CDR2 SMNVEV, per germline (reference sequence). Between the trimmed V and J ends, which lost 2 bases and 4 bases, there was a span of 6 bases. In nucleotides, the CDR3 is TGTGCCAGCAGTTTAAGGACATACAATGAGCAGTTCTTC. Its translation is CASSLRTYNEQFF.

This sequence joins TRBV5-1 and TRBJ2-1; 8 bases agree with TRBD1. The V gene end was trimmed by 2 bases and the J gene end by 8 bases; junction bases not matched to a gene: 9. The CDR3 contains 15 residues. Germline lookup yields CDR1 SGHRS and CDR2 YFSETQ. In DNA form, the CDR3 reads TGCGCCAGCAGCTTAGACAGGGGAAAGATCGATGAGCAGTTCTTC. It encodes CASSLDRGKIDEQFF.

The V gene is TRBV28, the J gene TRBJ1-2, with TRBD1 matching 8 bases. V lost 5 bases, J lost 3 bases, and 14 bases stayed unmatched. Per the germline V gene, CDR1 is MDHEN and CDR2 is SYDVKM. This CDR3 contains 17 residues. The CDR3 loop reads CASSPYGQGALDYGYTF. The CDR3 DNA reads as TGTGCCAGCAGTCCGTACGGGCAGGGGGCCCTCGACTATGGCTACACCTTC.

The gene calls are TRBV29-1 and TRBJ1-2; maybe TRBD1 (6 bases). CDR1 and CDR2 from the germline V gene are SQVTM and ANQGSEA. This CDR3 is built from 13 residues. Trimming pared 6 bases from V and 10 bases from J, leaving 21 bases between. The CDR3 loop reads CSVYRLRTATYTF. As DNA, the CDR3 is TGCAGCGTCTACCGCCTCAGGACAGCTACCTACACCTTC.

This clone was observed a single time. The chain has TRBV7-6 and TRBJ2-1, with 11 bases aligning to TRBD2. This CDR3 spans 17 amino acids. From germline, CDR1 is SGHVS and CDR2 FNYEAQ. J lost 3 bases, V lost 2 bases, and 6 bases had no gene match. The DNA of the CDR3 is TGTGCCAGCAGCTTATTTCCCACTAGCGGGAGCTACAATGAGCAGTTCTTC. Protein product: CASSLFPTSGSYNEQFF.

Concerning this clone: This same CDR3 is encoded by further DNA sequences in the sample. V and J are TRBV5-1 and TRBJ2-7; D remains unclear. V lost 4 bases to trimming and J lost 3 bases, with 8 bases between them. This CDR3 region has 12 residues. The germline gives CDR1 SGHRS, CDR2 YFSETQ. CDR3 in amino acids: CASSKDLYEQYF. In nucleotides, the CDR3 is TGCGCCAGCAGCAAGGATCTCTACGAGCAGTACTTC.

The chain is built from TRBV27 and TRBJ1-4; D might be TRBD1 (6 bases). V was trimmed by 6 bases and J by 3 bases, leaving 14 bases between them. Germline V gives CDR1 MNHEY, CDR2 SMNVEV (reference sequence). The CDR3 has 15 residues. The CDR3 DNA reads TGTGCCAGCAGGTTGGGGGGGCCATCTAATGAAAAACTGTTTTTT. This codes for CASRLGGPSNEKLFF.

V is TRBV29-1 and J is TRBJ1-2; D perhaps matches TRBD1 (6 bases). The CDR3 is 15 amino acids. The V and J ends lost 0 bases and 4 bases respectively, with 15 bases between them. Per the germline V gene, CDR1 is SQVTM and CDR2 is ANQGSEA. The DNA for the CDR3 is TGCAGCGTTGAAGATCTAGGGGGGCCAGTCTATGGCTACACCTTC. This translates into CSVEDLGGPVYGYTF.

The CDR3 DNA sequence: TGTGCCAGTAGGAAGAGGCGGACCGACACAGATACGCAGTATTTT. Amino acid sequence: CASRKRRTDTDTQYF. The chain combines TRBV19 with TRBJ2-3, with no clear D. The length of the CDR3 is 15 residues. Trimming pared 6 bases from V and 2 bases from J, leaving 15 bases between. From germline, CDR1 is LNHDA and CDR2 SQIVND (reference sequence).

The chain employs TRBV2 and TRBJ1-4; D gene uncertain. CDR1 and CDR2 (germline): SNHLY, FYNNEI. This CDR3 comprises 13 residues. V was trimmed by 7 bases and J by 5 bases, leaving 11 bases between them. CDR3 in DNA: TGTGCCAGCAACCGACGGTTAAATGAAAAACTGTTTTTT. This sequence encodes CASNRRLNEKLFF.

This chain uses TRBV5-5 with TRBJ2-3; TRBD1 matches at 8 bases. J gave up 4 bases and V 0 bases, and 4 bases lay outside the gene matches. CDR3 size: 15 residues. Germline loops: CDR1 SGHKS, CDR2 YYEKEE (reference sequence). For the CDR3, the DNA is TGTGCCAGCAGCTTGGGACAGGGGATGGCAGATACGCAGTATTTT. This translates into CASSLGQGMADTQYF.

Note on this clone: One end of the junction varies from germline; a read error may be responsible. The CDR3 sequence: CASSLVAGDSSGIF. CDR3 bases: TGTGCCAGCTCACTGGTAGCGGGCGACTCGTCGGGGATCTTC. The gene calls are TRBV18 and TRBJ2-1; 7 nucleotides line up with TRBD2. This CDR3 is built from 14 residues. In germline, CDR1 is KGHSH, CDR2 LQKENI.

This chain's CDR3 is CASSVVVGGNEQFF. The CDR3 DNA reads TGTGCCAGCAGCGTAGTTGTAGGGGGCAATGAGCAGTTCTTC. The chain links TRBV9 to TRBJ2-1; D perhaps matches TRBD1 (6 bases). Trimming pared 0 bases from V and 6 bases from J, leaving 10 bases between. The CDR3 covers 14 residues. Germline V CDR1 and CDR2: SGDLS, YYNGEE.

The chain couples TRBV18 to TRBJ2-5; D ambiguous. Germline values: CDR1 KGHSH, CDR2 LQKENI. The ends were cut back, 10 bases at V and 5 bases at J, with 17 bases in the middle. This CDR3 contains 13 residues. CDR3 sequence (DNA): TGTGCCACCGTCCACAATGCGGAGGAGACCCAGTACTTC. It specifies CATVHNAEETQYF.